The sequence of this T cell receptor (beta chain) was determined in a study of somatic mutations in cytotoxic T cells in rheumatoid arthritis. Looking at the study overall: Patients had approximately 30 ml EDTA blood drawn right after diagnosis, before any treatment. Some V beta antibody-stained T-cell populations were flow-sorted at nearly 100% purity, including V beta1+ cells sequenced for TCRB.

Sequencing used immunoSEQ multiplex PCR; TCRdb keeps in-frame clones, though not all of them. The data hold about 11,000 clones, with roughly 79% observed a single time. Study findings and constraints: Patients with rheumatoid arthritis did not differ significantly from age-matched healthy controls in CD8+ T-cell clonality. The largest CD8+ clone made up over 20% of CD8+ cells in about an eighth of the roughly 60 patients.

To note about this clone: Its antigen is currently unknown.

The receptor was isolated from a woman aged 60-75 years with rheumatoid arthritis. Sequencing input: CD8+ T cells sorted from blood.

In DNA form, the CDR3 reads TGTGCCAGCAGAACTACTGTGCTACAACAAAGTCGGGCCAACGTCCTGACTTTC. It specifies CASRTTVLQQSRANVLTF. The chain is built from TRBV21-1 and TRBJ2-6; the D call TRBD2 from the table was never checked on the DNA. TRBV21-1 constitutes a pseudogene. This CDR3 is 18 amino acids long.